This TCR beta chain was sequenced for a study of tumor-infiltrating lymphocytes in localized non-small cell lung cancer. Points from the study as a whole: Available tissue quantity limited TCR sequencing to a patient subset.

Concerning this clone: What it binds is not known.

Only in-frame clones appear in the TCRdb table, and some are missing; sequencing was by immunoSEQ multiplex PCR. Of 15,000 to 20,000 clones detected, around 80% appear once; the ten largest clones hold around 4.9%. Germline V gives CDR1 LNHDA, CDR2 SQIVND (reference sequence). The CDR3 runs to 14 residues. Trimming removed 5 bases from V and 0 bases from J, with 9 bases in between. Sequencing was done on a sample of lung tumor tissue. The V and J genes are TRBV19 and TRBJ2-3; D is undetermined. This receptor was taken from a human donor with non-small cell lung cancer. Here the CDR3 DNA reads TGTGCCAGTAGTGAGGTATCTAGCACAGATACGCAGTATTTT. It specifies CASSEVSSTDTQYF.